The 17 T cell receptor beta chains presented below share a single source sample, sequenced in a study of a mutant IDH1 vaccine in newly diagnosed glioma. Time point defined: week 5, during vaccination. Each dose of the vaccine consisted of 300 ug of mutant IDH1 20-mer peptide, with topical imiquimod. These receptors have no known antigen. Profiled with immunoSEQ multiplex PCR; TCRdb holds only in-frame clones, not every one. The repertoire holds 50,000 to 60,000 clones, with around 80% as singletons. The specimen was PBMCs, collected from a glioma patient whose treatment included an IDH1 peptide vaccine. Receptors originate from a man aged 50 or older with glioma.

The J gene is TRBJ1-1, the V gene TRBV15; TRBD1 is a possible D gene (5 bases). The CDR3 is 14 residues long. With 1 base removed from V and 3 bases from J, the gap between germline ends came to 9 bases. From germline, CDR1 is LNHNV and CDR2 YYDKDF (reference sequence). CDR3 nucleotide sequence: TGTGCCACCAGCAGAGGAGGCAGGGACACTGAAGCTTTCTTT. Its protein product is CATSRGGRDTEAFF.

The CDR3 DNA sequence: TGTGCCAGCAGCTGGGACCTCACTGAAGCTTTCTTT. Its translation: CASSWDLTEAFF. The rearrangement joins TRBV7-9 to TRBJ1-1; D perhaps matches TRBD1 (5 bases). This CDR3 spans 12 amino acids. Germline CDR1 SEHNR, CDR2 FQNEAQ (reference sequence). V lost 4 bases, J lost 4 bases, and 7 bases lay in between.

The chain combines TRBV11-2 with TRBJ1-1; D remains unclear. V was shortened by 1 base and J by 0 bases, with 6 bases between the two germline ends. CDR1 is SGHAT, CDR2 FQNNGV, per germline. The CDR3 has 14 residues. CDR3: CASSLGFVNTEAFF. The CDR3 bases are TGTGCCAGCAGCTTAGGATTCGTGAACACTGAAGCTTTCTTT.

The chain employs TRBV5-1 and TRBJ2-2; weak D call: TRBD1 (5 bases). The germline gives CDR1 SGHRS, CDR2 YFSETQ. The CDR3 is 15 amino acids. V shed 0 bases and J shed 1 base, with 7 bases lying between them. The CDR3 DNA reads as TGCGCCAGCAGCTTGGGGCAGGGGAACACCGGGGAGCTGTTTTTT. It codes for CASSLGQGNTGELFF.

This sequence joins TRBV5-4 and TRBJ1-4, with D possibly matching TRBD1 (6 bases). V lost 5 bases to trimming and J lost 3 bases, with 14 bases between them. Germline V gene sequence: CDR1 SGHNT, CDR2 YYREEE (reference sequence). The length of the CDR3 is 15 residues. DNA of the CDR3: TGTGCCAGCAGTCCTCCGGGACAAGCTAATGAAAAACTGTTTTTT. As protein: CASSPPGQANEKLFF.

DNA for the CDR3: TGCGCCAGCAGCCCGACAGGGTCTCTCGAGCAGTACTTC. Translated: CASSPTGSLEQYF. The chain combines TRBV5-1 with TRBJ2-7, with 7 bases lining up with TRBD1. Germline V lookup: CDR1 SGHRS, CDR2 YFSETQ. V was pared by 4 bases and J by 6 bases, with 7 bases of the junction left unmatched. The length of the CDR3 is 13 residues.

The genes are TRBV29-1 and TRBJ1-1; D is perhaps TRBD1 (5 bases). Germline CDR1 reads SQVTM; CDR2 reads ANQGSEA. This CDR3 is built from 16 residues. V was pared by 6 bases and J by 2 bases, with 22 bases between. The CDR3 region is CSVTLWGTATNTEAFF. For the CDR3, the DNA is TGCAGCGTCACCCTTTGGGGGACCGCGACAAACACTGAAGCTTTCTTT.

This clone was counted a few times. CDR3 sequence (DNA): TGTGCCAGCAGTGCCCACGGGGGGGATCAGCCCCAGCATTTT. The encoded protein is CASSAHGGDQPQHF. The rearrangement joins TRBV6-1 to TRBJ1-5; D might be TRBD1 (5 bases). Trimming left V 4 bases short and J 5 bases short, with 12 bases between. Germline V gene sequence: CDR1 MNHNS, CDR2 SASEGT. CDR3 length: 14 amino acids.

The V call is TRBV5-1, the J call TRBJ2-1, with 9 bases identical to TRBD2. V gave up 7 bases and J gave up 7 bases; unmatched junction bases: 6. The V gene's germline CDR1 is SGHRS and CDR2 YFSETQ. CDR3 length equals 13 residues. CDR3 in amino acids: CASQRGAGNEQFF. CDR3 DNA: TGCGCCAGCCAGCGGGGGGCCGGGAATGAGCAGTTCTTC.

This chain uses TRBV30 with TRBJ1-5; a possible D gene is TRBD1 (5 bases). V shed 5 bases and J shed 3 bases, with 11 bases lying between them. There are 13 residues in the CDR3. The germline CDR1 and CDR2 sequences are GTSNPN and SVGIG (reference sequence). The CDR3 spells CAWSTAPNQPQHF. Here the CDR3 DNA reads TGTGCCTGGTCGACAGCTCCCAATCAGCCCCAGCATTTT. The variable domain in full, with the rest retrieved from reference TRBV30 and TRBJ1-5, is SQTIHQWPATLVQPVGSPLSLECTVEGTSNPNLYWYRQAAGRGLQLLFYSVGIGQISSEVPQNLSASRPQDRQFILSSKKLLLSDSGFYLCAWSTAPNQPQHFGDGTRLSIL.

The sample holds a few counts of this clone. The chain joins TRBV18 to TRBJ1-2, with unresolved D. V lost 0 bases and J 6 bases, leaving 8 bases between the germline ends. Germline V CDR1 and CDR2: KGHSH, LQKENI. The CDR3 totals 13 residues. The CDR3 DNA sequence: TGTGCCAGCTCACCACCATCCGAGGATGGCTACACCTTC. As protein: CASSPPSEDGYTF.

CDR3 bases: TGTGCCAGCAGCGAGGGACTAGCGGGCACCGGGGAGCTGTTTTTT. Its translation: CASSEGLAGTGELFF. This rearrangement joins TRBV9 to TRBJ2-2, with 12 bases fitting TRBD2. J gave up 4 bases and V 3 bases, and 1 base lay outside the gene matches. CDR1 is SGDLS and CDR2 is YYNGEE in the germline V gene. CDR3 length: 15 amino acids.

The chain links TRBV14 to TRBJ1-4, with D unclear. The CDR3 length is 16 residues. V was pared by 0 bases and J by 7 bases, with 15 bases between. CDR1 and CDR2 from the germline V gene are SGHDN and FVKESK. This CDR3 reads CASSQEETDGSEKLFF. CDR3 nucleotides: TGTGCCAGCAGCCAAGAGGAGACCGATGGGAGTGAAAAACTGTTTTTT.

The chain couples TRBV10-3 to TRBJ2-1; D is uncertain. The CDR3 is 15 residues long. CDR1 is ENHRY, CDR2 SYGVKD, per germline. Trimming took 0 bases from V and 4 from J, leaving 10 bases between them. The CDR3 here is CAISESTRAYNEQFF. As DNA, the CDR3 is TGTGCCATCAGTGAGTCGACTCGGGCATACAATGAGCAGTTCTTC.

CDR3 sequence: CATSRDRGEVAGGRGEQFF. CDR3 nucleotides: TGTGCCACCAGCAGAGATCGCGGGGAAGTAGCGGGGGGGCGTGGTGAGCAGTTCTTC. This sequence joins TRBV15 and TRBJ2-1, with 11 bases aligning to TRBD2. The length of the CDR3 is 19 residues. Germline CDR1 LNHNV, CDR2 YYDKDF (reference sequence). V lost 0 bases, J lost 9 bases, and 16 bases stayed unmatched.

V is TRBV11-3 and J is TRBJ2-3; TRBD2 might be the D (6 bases). The germline V gene encodes CDR1 SGHNT and CDR2 YENEEA. V lost 1 base to trimming and J lost 0 bases, with 8 bases between them. The CDR3 length is 15 residues. CDR3 region: CASSLGGTSTDTQYF. CDR3 nucleotide sequence: TGTGCCAGCAGCTTAGGAGGGACTAGCACAGATACGCAGTATTTT.

This clone was counted once. J is TRBJ1-1 and V is TRBV19; D gene unclear. Deletions cut 7 bases from V and 1 base from J, with 13 bases between. The CDR3 contains 14 residues. Germline V CDR1 and CDR2: LNHDA, SQIVND (reference sequence). In DNA, the CDR3 is TGTGCCAGTAATTACCATACTTCGAACACTGAAGCTTTCTTT. This translates into CASNYHTSNTEAFF.